These 17 T cell receptor beta chains were all obtained from the same sample, sequenced in a study of response to subunit inactivated influenza vaccine. TCRdb fed the RT-PCR reads into MiXCR, producing one record per CDR3 protein. The sample lists more than 150,000 distinct CDR3 sequences, 7.5% to 10% occurring once. The sample was non-naive T cells sorted from PBMCs, taken on the day of vaccination. These receptors originate from a man aged 50 to 60 who received an inactivated influenza vaccine.

CDR3 sequence (DNA): TGTGCCATCAGTAGGACTAGCGGGACGCTCACGGGCATTCAGTACTTC. Amino acid sequence: CAISRTSGTLTGIQYF. This rearrangement joins TRBV10-3 to TRBJ2-4; 12 bases match TRBD2. The V and J ends lost 5 bases and 9 bases, in that order; junction bases with no gene match: 11. Germline values: CDR1 ENHRY, CDR2 SYGVKD. The CDR3 loop spans 16 amino acids.

This clonotype has more than one count but fewer than ten. The rearrangement joins TRBV5-6 to TRBJ1-1; no firm D call. Germline V gene data show CDR1 as SGHDT and CDR2 as YYEEEE. V was trimmed by 4 bases and J by 1 base, leaving 11 bases between them. CDR3 length: 14 amino acids. The CDR3 protein is CASSPSKWNTEAFF. In DNA, the CDR3 is TGTGCCAGCAGCCCCAGTAAGTGGAACACTGAAGCTTTCTTT.

This clonotype was found a few times. The chain recombines TRBV20-1 with TRBJ2-6; 10 nucleotides match TRBD1. V lost 6 bases and J lost 0; bases outside the gene matches: 5. Germline CDR1 and CDR2: DFQATT and SNEGSKA (reference sequence). The CDR3 spans 16 residues. Here the CDR3 reads CSAGGTGASGANVLTF. The CDR3 nucleotides read TGCAGTGCGGGAGGGACAGGGGCCTCTGGGGCCAACGTCCTGACTTTC.

The rearrangement links TRBV7-2 to TRBJ2-7, with D unresolved. V lost 4 bases and J 3 bases, leaving 13 bases between the germline ends. The CDR3 spans 14 residues. Germline V lookup: CDR1 SGHTA, CDR2 FQGNSA. The CDR3 DNA reads TGTGCCAGCAGCTCACTACCTTCCCTCTACGAGCAGTACTTC. Translated: CASSSLPSLYEQYF. Full variable domain (rest looked up from reference TRBV7-2 and TRBJ2-7): GAGVSQSPSNKVTEKGKDVELRCDPISGHTALYWYRQSLGQGLEFLIYFQGNSAPDKSGLPSDRFSAERTGGSVSTLTIQRTQQEDSAVYLCASSSLPSLYEQYFGPGTRLTVT.

The chain combines TRBV6-1 with TRBJ2-1, with D unclear. This CDR3 region has 15 residues. The V end lost 7 bases, the J end lost 5 bases, and 18 bases lay between the germline ends. Per the germline V gene, CDR1 is MNHNS and CDR2 is SASEGT. The CDR3 loop is CASIERPAPDNEQFF. The CDR3 nucleotides read TGTGCCAGCATCGAACGACCCGCCCCCGACAATGAGCAGTTCTTC.

The rearrangement uses TRBV4-3 and TRBJ1-5, with no clear D. The CDR3 is 14 residues long. The V and J ends lost 1 base and 6 bases respectively, with 10 bases between them. In germline, CDR1 is LGHNA, CDR2 YSLEER. CDR3 sequence: CASSQVWEGQPQHF. The DNA of the CDR3 is TGCGCCAGCAGCCAAGTCTGGGAGGGTCAGCCCCAGCATTTT.

This clonotype was counted only a few times. The chain employs TRBV5-1 and TRBJ1-2; a weak D match, TRBD1 (6 bases). Germline V gene sequence: CDR1 SGHRS, CDR2 YFSETQ. Trimming left V 0 bases short and J 7 bases short, with 10 bases between. There are 13 residues in the CDR3. The CDR3: CASSLAGDSGYTF. CDR3 DNA sequence: TGCGCCAGCAGCTTGGCAGGGGATAGTGGCTACACCTTC.

V gene TRBV5-1 combines with J gene TRBJ1-5; unclear D gene. The CDR3 extends over 17 amino acids. Germline-derived CDR1 and CDR2 are SGHRS and YFSETQ. Trimming took off 4 bases at V and 4 bases at J, with 21 bases between the two ends. The CDR3 region has the DNA TGCGCCAGCAGCCCCGACCCGATACGGGCCGCAAATCAGCCCCAGCATTTT. Protein product: CASSPDPIRAANQPQHF.

This clonotype came up a few times. The chain uses TRBV4-3 and TRBJ1-2; no clear D gene. The CDR3 consists of 15 residues. CDR1 and CDR2 from the germline V gene are LGHNA and YSLEER. V lost 3 bases and J 4 bases, leaving 15 bases between the germline ends. The CDR3 loop reads CASSHGRNEAYGYTF. CDR3 nucleotides: TGCGCCAGCAGCCACGGACGGAACGAAGCCTATGGCTACACCTTC.

The rearrangement joins TRBV2 to TRBJ2-7, with 12 bases aligning to TRBD2. Germline V gene sequence: CDR1 SNHLY, CDR2 FYNNEI. V was clipped by 11 bases and J by 4 bases; unmatched bases: 21. The CDR3 loop spans 18 amino acids. CDR3: CALSLAGTSGHEVYEQYF. As DNA, the CDR3 is TGTGCCCTCAGTTTAGCCGGGACTAGCGGGCATGAAGTGTACGAGCAGTACTTC.

The V gene is TRBV20-1, the J gene TRBJ2-3; D not certain. V was clipped by 3 bases and J by 0 bases, with 10 bases between them. The CDR3 has 14 amino acids. CDR1 and CDR2 (germline): DFQATT, SNEGSKA (reference sequence). CDR3 sequence reads: CSARALRSTDTQYF. CDR3 nucleotides: TGCAGTGCTAGGGCCCTCCGCAGCACAGATACGCAGTATTTT.

The rearrangement uses TRBV29-1 and TRBJ2-7; a possible D gene is TRBD2 (6 bases). V lost 0 bases to trimming and J lost 3 bases, with 12 bases between them. The germline gives CDR1 SQVTM, CDR2 ANQGSEA. The CDR3 sequence is 14 residues long. CDR3: CSVEDRGTDYEQYF. In nucleotides, the CDR3 is TGCAGCGTTGAAGATCGCGGGACCGACTACGAGCAGTACTTC.

This sequence joins TRBV19 and TRBJ2-1; 9 bases match TRBD2. Trimming removed 5 bases from V and 2 bases from J; junction bases left unmatched: 4. Per germline, CDR1 LNHDA and CDR2 SQIVND (reference sequence). The CDR3 runs 15 residues. The CDR3 protein is CASSSLAGTYNEQFF. The CDR3, as DNA: TGTGCCAGTAGTTCCCTAGCGGGGACCTACAATGAGCAGTTCTTC.

This clonotype was counted at least ten times. V usage is TRBV20-1 and J usage is TRBJ2-7, with D possibly matching TRBD2 (6 bases). The V and J ends lost 6 bases and 3 bases respectively, with 15 bases between them. The CDR3 is made up of 13 amino acids. Germline V gene data show CDR1 as DFQATT and CDR2 as SNEGSKA (reference sequence). The CDR3 nucleotides are TGCAGTGCGGGCGGAGGGCCGGGCTACGAGCAGTACTTC. Residues: CSAGGGPGYEQYF.

CDR3 in amino acids: CATSSTAEQSTDTQYF. DNA of the CDR3: TGTGCCACCAGCAGTACAGCGGAGCAAAGCACAGATACGCAGTATTTT. The chain uses TRBV15 and TRBJ2-3, with D possibly matching TRBD2 (5 bases). V dropped 3 bases and J dropped 0 bases, with 13 bases sitting between them. Germline CDR1 and CDR2: LNHNV and YYDKDF (reference sequence). This CDR3 has 16 amino acids.

This clonotype was picked up a small number of times. The CDR3 sequence is CSASVGTYEQYF. CDR3 sequence (DNA): TGCAGTGCTAGTGTAGGGACGTACGAGCAGTACTTC. This sequence joins TRBV20-1 and TRBJ2-7; D possibly matches TRBD1 or TRBD2 (5 bases each). V lost 3 bases and J 4 bases, leaving 10 bases between the germline ends. The CDR3 is 12 residues long. Germline loops: CDR1 DFQATT, CDR2 SNEGSKA (reference sequence).

CDR3 loop: CASSQDQDVGSYNSPLHF. The CDR3 DNA sequence: TGCGCCAGCAGCCAAGATCAGGACGTTGGCTCCTATAATTCACCCCTCCACTTT. This sequence joins TRBV4-1 and TRBJ1-6; no clear D gene. The V and J ends lost 0 bases and 0 bases respectively, with 12 bases between them. There are 18 residues in the CDR3. Germline V gene lookup returns CDR1 MGHRA and CDR2 YSYEKL.